This T cell receptor (beta chain) was obtained from a study of radiotherapy plus CTLA-4 blockade in lung cancer. In the study overall: Of the patients, 15% to 20% showed objective responses and around 34% attained disease control.

Trimming stripped 3 bases from V and 0 bases from J, with 12 bases between. The CDR3 has 15 residues. Germline CDR1 and CDR2: KGHSH and LQKENI. Only a few counts were recorded for this clone. Receiving focal radiation plus CTLA-4 blockade with ipilimumab were patients who had chemo-refractory metastatic non-small-cell lung cancer. Only in-frame clones appear in the TCRdb table, and some are missing; sequencing was by immunoSEQ multiplex PCR. The table includes 65,000 to 70,000 clones, around 80% detected once. The sequence was obtained from a human donor with non-small cell lung cancer who had a complete response to radiotherapy plus ipilimumab. This specimen was peripheral blood, taken from a patient treated with radiotherapy plus ipilimumab. The chain has TRBV18 and TRBJ2-7, with D possibly matching TRBD1 (6 bases). CDR3 coding DNA: TGTGCCAGCTCACCCCGACAGGCGAGCTCCTACGAGCAGTACGTC. It yields the protein CASSPRQASSYEQYV.